These T cell receptor beta chains were read from a single sample in a study of CXCR3-negative and CXCR3-positive naive CD8 T cells. TCRdb re-called the 5' RACE reads; one entry per CDR3 protein, DNA not given. In total, the table holds 35,000 to 55,000 distinct CDR3 sequences. The specimen sequenced was naive CXCR3- CD8+ T cells from blood. Receptor source: a human donor in good health. Some clones in this sample may be carry-over from other donors' samples. The CDR3 runs from the conserved cysteine through the conserved F or W. The order of the fields is clone size, V gene, CDR3 length, J gene, CDR3 protein. Rows may omit the clone size; those that give it use once, few, many or a size class.

abundance: .; v_gene: TRBV20-1; len: 14; j_gene: TRBJ2-3; CDR3aa: CSAHGGGLTDTQYF
abundance: .; v_gene: TRBV25-1; len: 12; j_gene: TRBJ2-1; CDR3aa: CASSEGSNEQFF
abundance: .; v_gene: TRBV29-1; len: 16; j_gene: TRBJ2-1; CDR3aa: CSVEGEASARYNEQFF
abundance: .; v_gene: TRBV29-1; len: 13; j_gene: TRBJ2-1; CDR3aa: CSAYLEGIGEQFF
abundance: .; v_gene: TRBV15; len: 12; j_gene: TRBJ2-1; CDR3aa: CAVGNRPGEQFF
abundance: .; v_gene: TRBV28; len: 16; j_gene: TRBJ2-3; CDR3aa: CASSSISGGSTDTQYF
abundance: .; v_gene: TRBV7-9; len: 14; j_gene: TRBJ2-7; CDR3aa: CASSSGGTSSEQYF
abundance: .; v_gene: TRBV5-1; len: 14; j_gene: TRBJ2-7; CDR3aa: CASSPGEGAREQYF
abundance: .; v_gene: TRBV7-2; len: 16; j_gene: TRBJ1-6; CDR3aa: CASSQTPDRVNSPLHF
abundance: .; v_gene: TRBV4-2; len: 14; j_gene: TRBJ1-1; CDR3aa: CASSQDLENTEAFF
abundance: .; v_gene: TRBV5-1; len: 16; j_gene: TRBJ2-1; CDR3aa: CASTRTSGGFYNEQFF
abundance: .; v_gene: TRBV28; len: 18; j_gene: TRBJ2-7; CDR3aa: CASSLAASQRHLSYEQYF
abundance: .; v_gene: TRBV6-4; len: 15; j_gene: TRBJ2-3; CDR3aa: CASSEQGGSTDTQYF
abundance: .; v_gene: TRBV30; len: 16; j_gene: TRBJ2-7; CDR3aa: CAWSAKTAGHSYEQYF
abundance: .; v_gene: TRBV29-1; len: 13; j_gene: TRBJ2-5; CDR3aa: CSVEDGEQETQYF
abundance: .; v_gene: TRBV29-1; len: 16; j_gene: TRBJ2-3; CDR3aa: CSVSTSLGGFTDTQYF
abundance: .; v_gene: TRBV29-1; len: 15; j_gene: TRBJ2-1; CDR3aa: CSVEGRASSYNEQFF
abundance: .; v_gene: TRBV9; len: 15; j_gene: TRBJ1-5; CDR3aa: CASSVDGGLHQPQHF
abundance: .; v_gene: TRBV12-3/TRBV12-4; len: 13; j_gene: TRBJ2-1; CDR3aa: CASSFTQGSPGLF
abundance: .; v_gene: TRBV12-3/TRBV12-4; len: 14; j_gene: TRBJ2-3; CDR3aa: CASSLQGAADTQYF
abundance: .; v_gene: TRBV7-2; len: 15; j_gene: TRBJ2-1; CDR3aa: CASRQIAGGINEQFF
abundance: .; v_gene: TRBV5-6; len: 16; j_gene: TRBJ2-1; CDR3aa: CASSSLGVAIYNEQFF
abundance: .; v_gene: TRBV2; len: 14; j_gene: TRBJ2-1; CDR3aa: CASSDPGSYNEQFF
abundance: .; v_gene: TRBV29-1; len: 12; j_gene: TRBJ1-1; CDR3aa: CSVGTETTEAFF
abundance: .; v_gene: TRBV5-1; len: 13; j_gene: TRBJ2-1; CDR3aa: CASSSAIDNEQFF
abundance: .; v_gene: TRBV28; len: 14; j_gene: TRBJ2-2; CDR3aa: CASSFQLNTGELFF
abundance: .; v_gene: TRBV10-3; len: 15; j_gene: TRBJ2-6; CDR3aa: CAISERDVGANVLTF
abundance: .; v_gene: TRBV6-2/TRBV6-3; len: 14; j_gene: TRBJ2-1; CDR3aa: CASSYGQSSYEQYF
abundance: .; v_gene: TRBV5-1; len: 15; j_gene: TRBJ2-7; CDR3aa: CASSLGLAGGDEQYF
abundance: .; v_gene: TRBV7-2; len: 14; j_gene: TRBJ2-3; CDR3aa: CASSASLTGDTQYF
abundance: .; v_gene: TRBV27; len: 13; j_gene: TRBJ2-6; CDR3aa: CASRDSGANVLTF
abundance: .; v_gene: TRBV29-1; len: 14; j_gene: TRBJ2-7; CDR3aa: CSVVMASSGYEQYF
abundance: .; v_gene: TRBV7-2; len: 15; j_gene: TRBJ2-3; CDR3aa: CASSFSGGASDTQYF
abundance: .; v_gene: TRBV6-5; len: 11; j_gene: TRBJ2-5; CDR3aa: CAPEGVETQYF
abundance: .; v_gene: TRBV3-1; len: 15; j_gene: TRBJ2-5; CDR3aa: CASSQLDGFQETQYF
abundance: .; v_gene: TRBV28; len: 15; j_gene: TRBJ2-7; CDR3aa: CASSFARDNTYEQYF
abundance: .; v_gene: TRBV4-1; len: 17; j_gene: TRBJ2-7; CDR3aa: CASSHQSQGPLAYEQYF
abundance: .; v_gene: TRBV6-5; len: 13; j_gene: TRBJ1-5; CDR3aa: CASSYSSNQPQHF
abundance: .; v_gene: TRBV29-1; len: 13; j_gene: TRBJ1-1; CDR3aa: CSVEPSASTEAFF
abundance: .; v_gene: TRBV7-8; len: 15; j_gene: TRBJ2-7; CDR3aa: CASSRIAGGSYEQYF
abundance: .; v_gene: TRBV5-1; len: 14; j_gene: TRBJ2-7; CDR3aa: CASSLDRGAYEQYF
abundance: .; v_gene: TRBV7-9; len: 15; j_gene: TRBJ1-3; CDR3aa: CASSKRTGVGNTIYF
abundance: .; v_gene: TRBV7-9; len: 17; j_gene: TRBJ2-2; CDR3aa: CASSSAYRGTNTGELFF
abundance: .; v_gene: TRBV28; len: 17; j_gene: TRBJ1-5; CDR3aa: CASSLSVPIMGNQPQHF
abundance: medium-sized; v_gene: TRBV20-1; len: 15; j_gene: TRBJ2-7; CDR3aa: CSVEGRDGISYEQYF
abundance: .; v_gene: TRBV7-3; len: 12; j_gene: TRBJ2-3; CDR3aa: CASSPVGDTQYF
abundance: .; v_gene: TRBV10-3; len: 15; j_gene: TRBJ2-7; CDR3aa: CAISVRMTGRDEQYF
abundance: .; v_gene: TRBV28; len: 17; j_gene: TRBJ2-7; CDR3aa: CASSPRGRTSGGYEQYF
abundance: .; v_gene: TRBV13; len: 18; j_gene: TRBJ2-1; CDR3aa: CASSFAGGAGPSYNEQFF
abundance: .; v_gene: TRBV5-6; len: 14; j_gene: TRBJ2-7; CDR3aa: CASSHSVRGYEQYF
abundance: .; v_gene: TRBV9; len: 15; j_gene: TRBJ2-3; CDR3aa: CASSEAGTGTDTQYF
abundance: .; v_gene: TRBV9; len: 12; j_gene: TRBJ2-1; CDR3aa: CASSARNNEQFF
abundance: .; v_gene: TRBV25-1; len: 17; j_gene: TRBJ1-6; CDR3aa: CASSGLHRNSYNSPLHF
abundance: .; v_gene: TRBV12-2; len: 18; j_gene: TRBJ1-4; CDR3aa: CASRLPGDGLRFNEKLFF
abundance: .; v_gene: TRBV29-1; len: 16; j_gene: TRBJ2-1; CDR3aa: CSVEDSAGDSYNEQFF
abundance: .; v_gene: TRBV4-3; len: 17; j_gene: TRBJ2-1; CDR3aa: CASSQDRDRGYYNEQFF
abundance: .; v_gene: TRBV7-2; len: 16; j_gene: TRBJ1-6; CDR3aa: CASSLAVGTGWSPLHF